These T cell receptor beta chains were read from a single sample in a study of molecular identifiers for immune sequencing clone quantification. TCRdb itself ran the PCR reads through MiXCR, one entry per CDR3 protein. Counted here are approximately 590,000 distinct CDR3 sequences, roughly 27% occurring once; the ten biggest clones make up roughly 0.83%. Material for sequencing was naive CD8+ T cells from blood, with Jurkat cell RNA spiked in. The receptors shown here come from a human donor in good health. Some libraries in this study had Jurkat cell RNA spiked in. Both conserved end residues are trimmed from each CDR3. The D gene is left open where the match is weak.

cdr3_aa: ASSSATGLFGTEAF; j_call: TRBJ1-1; d_call: .; v_call: TRBV7-9
cdr3_aa: ASSHGTSGAATQY; j_call: TRBJ2-3; d_call: TRBD2; v_call: TRBV7-9
cdr3_aa: ASSPEGGRSPLH; j_call: TRBJ1-6; d_call: .; v_call: TRBV5-1
cdr3_aa: ASIPRTVSYEQY; j_call: TRBJ2-7; d_call: .; v_call: TRBV6-2/TRBV6-3
cdr3_aa: ASGLPPTPGGNTEAF; j_call: TRBJ1-1; d_call: TRBD1; v_call: TRBV12-5
cdr3_aa: ASSISSGTSYNEQF; j_call: TRBJ2-1; d_call: .; v_call: TRBV19
cdr3_aa: AGSPLVTGATDTQY; j_call: TRBJ2-3; d_call: TRBD1; v_call: TRBV27
cdr3_aa: ASSSTSPGLAGETQY; j_call: TRBJ2-5; d_call: TRBD2; v_call: TRBV11-2
cdr3_aa: ASERGAGYNEQF; j_call: TRBJ2-1; d_call: TRBD2; v_call: TRBV7-8
cdr3_aa: ASSESLTGYT; j_call: TRBJ1-2; d_call: .; v_call: TRBV2
cdr3_aa: ASSSSGINPRNQPQH; j_call: TRBJ1-5; d_call: .; v_call: TRBV12-3/TRBV12-4
cdr3_aa: ASSPFVIAGAILTDTQY; j_call: TRBJ2-3; d_call: TRBD2; v_call: TRBV12-3/TRBV12-4
cdr3_aa: ASSLTGASTDTQY; j_call: TRBJ2-3; d_call: TRBD1; v_call: TRBV5-4
cdr3_aa: ASRLSGNVYNQPQH; j_call: TRBJ1-5; d_call: .; v_call: TRBV5-6
cdr3_aa: ASSPPRANYGYT; j_call: TRBJ1-2; d_call: .; v_call: TRBV7-9
cdr3_aa: ASSQQGTNEKLF; j_call: TRBJ1-4; d_call: .; v_call: TRBV28
cdr3_aa: AWSVGAGGQETQY; j_call: TRBJ2-5; d_call: TRBD2; v_call: TRBV30
cdr3_aa: ASSPYKDYTEAF; j_call: TRBJ1-1; d_call: .; v_call: TRBV27
cdr3_aa: ATSRRYQETQY; j_call: TRBJ2-5; d_call: .; v_call: TRBV15
cdr3_aa: ASSYFGTGTGELF; j_call: TRBJ2-2; d_call: TRBD1; v_call: TRBV6-6
cdr3_aa: ASGSAASYEQY; j_call: TRBJ2-7; d_call: .; v_call: TRBV27
cdr3_aa: ASSLEGDTIY; j_call: TRBJ1-3; d_call: .; v_call: TRBV7-2
cdr3_aa: ASSLTGGREGEQY; j_call: TRBJ2-7; d_call: TRBD2; v_call: TRBV11-2
cdr3_aa: ASSQLKQGVGEAF; j_call: TRBJ1-1; d_call: TRBD1; v_call: TRBV4-3
cdr3_aa: ASSFRDNTDTQY; j_call: TRBJ2-3; d_call: .; v_call: TRBV11-2
cdr3_aa: ASSSTGGPTEAF; j_call: TRBJ1-1; d_call: TRBD1; v_call: TRBV5-1
cdr3_aa: ARRYRTGGGTDTQY; j_call: TRBJ2-3; d_call: .; v_call: TRBV7-9
cdr3_aa: ASTMTNEQF; j_call: TRBJ2-1; d_call: .; v_call: TRBV28
cdr3_aa: ASSVAGTSQETQY; j_call: TRBJ2-5; d_call: .; v_call: TRBV9
cdr3_aa: ASSPGTVGNTIY; j_call: TRBJ1-3; d_call: TRBD1; v_call: TRBV28
cdr3_aa: ATSRVGQLNEQF; j_call: TRBJ2-1; d_call: .; v_call: TRBV15
cdr3_aa: ASRSPDSGLAQVTWF; j_call: TRBJ2-1; d_call: TRBD2; v_call: TRBV28
cdr3_aa: ASSQSARGGLADTQY; j_call: TRBJ2-3; d_call: TRBD2; v_call: TRBV4-3
cdr3_aa: ASSPQDRGPGANVLT; j_call: TRBJ2-6; d_call: TRBD1; v_call: TRBV7-9
cdr3_aa: AWSPGYSYEQY; j_call: TRBJ2-7; d_call: .; v_call: TRBV30
cdr3_aa: ASSPGFGTGQSTDTRY; j_call: TRBJ2-3; d_call: TRBD1; v_call: TRBV2
cdr3_aa: ASSIAVAGGPGSYEQY; j_call: TRBJ2-7; d_call: TRBD2; v_call: TRBV19
cdr3_aa: ASSIYRYNEQF; j_call: TRBJ2-1; d_call: .; v_call: TRBV19
cdr3_aa: ASSPGHISGNTIY; j_call: TRBJ1-3; d_call: .; v_call: TRBV7-9
cdr3_aa: ASDSSSDNEKLF; j_call: TRBJ1-4; d_call: .; v_call: TRBV7-9
cdr3_aa: ASSPGLGPDTQY; j_call: TRBJ2-3; d_call: TRBD2; v_call: TRBV12-3/TRBV12-4
cdr3_aa: ASSFLGGGRDDEQF; j_call: TRBJ2-1; d_call: TRBD2; v_call: TRBV7-2
cdr3_aa: ASDTGGGQPQH; j_call: TRBJ1-5; d_call: .; v_call: TRBV12-3/TRBV12-4
cdr3_aa: ASSESGPGPTGELF; j_call: TRBJ2-2; d_call: .; v_call: TRBV2
cdr3_aa: ASSPAWGTHSGASVLT; j_call: TRBJ2-6; d_call: .; v_call: TRBV6-2/TRBV6-3
cdr3_aa: ASSSGEGVNYGYT; j_call: TRBJ1-2; d_call: .; v_call: TRBV27
cdr3_aa: ASSPRTGSEETQY; j_call: TRBJ2-5; d_call: .; v_call: TRBV18
cdr3_aa: ASSVGTWANTGELF; j_call: TRBJ2-2; d_call: .; v_call: TRBV7-6
cdr3_aa: ASSSLYPGTEETQY; j_call: TRBJ2-5; d_call: .; v_call: TRBV5-6
cdr3_aa: ASSIWSSGANVLT; j_call: TRBJ2-6; d_call: .; v_call: TRBV19
cdr3_aa: ASSRTGGVTEAF; j_call: TRBJ1-1; d_call: TRBD1; v_call: TRBV5-1
cdr3_aa: ASSQKSTEQY; j_call: TRBJ2-7; d_call: .; v_call: TRBV14
cdr3_aa: SVEDRASYQETQY; j_call: TRBJ2-5; d_call: TRBD1; v_call: TRBV29-1
cdr3_aa: ASCPPGQGSYEQY; j_call: TRBJ2-7; d_call: TRBD1; v_call: TRBV18
cdr3_aa: ASSFSPHSGPNTEAF; j_call: TRBJ1-1; d_call: .; v_call: TRBV28